Following are 9 T cell receptor beta chains from one sample sequenced in a study of T cells in Graves' hyperthyroidism and ophthalmopathy. Amplification of TCR beta CDR3 regions used RNA as the template. An initial round of RT-PCR targeting the TCR CDR3 relied on the HTBI primer set. TCRdb fed the multiplex PCR reads into MiXCR, producing one record per CDR3 protein. The sample has over 300,000 distinct CDR3 sequences; approximately 13% are singletons. Sequenced sample: blood. These receptors originate from a woman aged 55-69 years with Graves' hyperthyroidism.

The CDR3 DNA sequence: TGCAGTGCTCTCAGCGGGGGGGCAACAGATACGCAGTATTTT. Protein sequence: CSALSGGATDTQYF. J is TRBJ2-3 and V is TRBV20-1; 10 positions match TRBD2. V gave up 5 bases and J gave up 3 bases; unmatched junction bases: 5. CDR1 is DFQATT and CDR2 is SNEGSKA in the germline V gene (reference sequence). CDR3 size: 14 residues.

This clonotype was counted at least ten times. In DNA, the CDR3 is TGTGCCAGCAGCCCCCGGGGGGAGAATGAGCAGTTCTTC. This gives the protein CASSPRGENEQFF. The rearrangement uses TRBV3-1 and TRBJ2-1; 7 bases fit TRBD2. This CDR3 is built from 13 residues. Germline CDR1 and CDR2: LGHDT and YNNKEL (reference sequence). V dropped 4 bases and J dropped 7; count of bases not matched to a gene: 4.

This clonotype was seen ten or more times. This rearrangement joins TRBV7-3 to TRBJ2-5; D may be TRBD2 (5 bases). The CDR3 sequence is 20 residues long. Germline assignment: CDR1 SGHTA and CDR2 FQGTGA. V was pared by 4 bases and J by 4 bases, with 31 bases between. CDR3 sequence reads: CASSSPPGEGGPDWGETQYF. The CDR3 coding sequence is TGTGCCAGCAGCTCCCCCCCCGGAGAAGGAGGACCCGACTGGGGAGAGACCCAGTACTTC.

There are many counts of this clonotype. The CDR3 reads CASSEWEDRGYGYTF. CDR3 coding DNA: TGTGCCAGCAGTGAATGGGAGGACAGGGGCTATGGCTACACCTTC. This sequence joins TRBV25-1 and TRBJ1-2, with 9 bases aligning to TRBD1. V shed 1 base and J 4 bases; nucleotides not matched to a gene: 4. This CDR3 spans 15 amino acids. Germline lookup yields CDR1 MGHDK and CDR2 SYGVNS.

The V and J genes are TRBV11-1 and TRBJ2-4; TRBD2 might be the D (6 bases). The CDR3 sequence is 15 residues long. From germline, CDR1 is SGHAT and CDR2 FQDESV (reference sequence). The V gene lost 5 bases and the J gene lost 8 bases, with 19 bases spanning the gap. CDR3 nucleotides: TGTGCCAGCAGCCGTGGGGAGGTCCTTTGGGACATTCAGTACTTC. It is translated as CASSRGEVLWDIQYF.

This clonotype was observed many times. V is TRBV7-2 and J is TRBJ2-7; 11 bases align to TRBD2. The ends lost 8 bases at V and 7 bases at J; junction bases unmatched: 13. The CDR3 extends over 15 amino acids. Looked up from germline, CDR1 is SGHTA and CDR2 is FQGNSA. The CDR3 DNA is TGTGCCAGCCGCAAAACACTAGCGGGAGTCAGTGAGCAGTACTTC. It codes for CASRKTLAGVSEQYF. The complete variable domain, with remaining parts taken from reference TRBV7-2 and TRBJ2-7, reads GAGVSQSPSNKVTEKGKDVELRCDPISGHTALYWYRQSLGQGLEFLIYFQGNSAPDKSGLPSDRFSAERTGGSVSTLTIQRTQQEDSAVYLCASRKTLAGVSEQYFGPGTRLTVT.

The sample holds many counts of this clonotype. This chain connects TRBV3-1 to TRBJ2-7; TRBD2 aligns across 7 bases. The CDR3 loop spans 16 amino acids. Germline CDR1 and CDR2: LGHDT and YNNKEL (reference sequence). Trimming cost V 1 base and J 0 bases; bases outside gene matches: 6. The CDR3 protein is CASSQVGLAASYEQYF. DNA of the CDR3: TGTGCCAGCAGCCAAGTAGGCCTAGCGGCCTCCTACGAGCAGTACTTC.

This clonotype was detected many times. The chain recombines TRBV6-1 with TRBJ1-2; no firm D call. The V and J ends lost 6 bases and 3 bases respectively, with 20 bases between them. Germline V gene sequence: CDR1 MNHNS, CDR2 SASEGT. The CDR3 consists of 16 residues. The DNA for the CDR3 is TGTGCCAGCAGCCCTCCCGTCGGGGTTTTCCACTATGGCTACACCTTC. This codes for CASSPPVGVFHYGYTF.

This clonotype was found once. The chain carries TRBV20-1 and TRBJ2-1; TRBD2 matches at 8 bases. Unmatched junction bases numbered 9, after V lost 4 bases and J lost 7 bases. CDR1 is DFQATT and CDR2 is SNEGSKA in the germline V gene (reference sequence). The CDR3 extends over 14 amino acids. The CDR3 region is CSATGRASGNEQFF. The CDR3 DNA follows: TGCAGTGCTACCGGACGGGCTAGCGGGAATGAGCAGTTCTTC.